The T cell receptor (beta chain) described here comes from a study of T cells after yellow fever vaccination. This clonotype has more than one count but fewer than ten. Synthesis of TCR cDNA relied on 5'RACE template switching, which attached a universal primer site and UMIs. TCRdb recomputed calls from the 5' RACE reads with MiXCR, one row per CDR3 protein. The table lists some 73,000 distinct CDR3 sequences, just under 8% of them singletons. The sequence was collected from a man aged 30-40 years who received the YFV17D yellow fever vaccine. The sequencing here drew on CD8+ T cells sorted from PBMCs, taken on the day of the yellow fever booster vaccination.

CDR3 loop: CASSQPVQGSTDTQYF. The CDR3 nucleotides read TGTGCCAGCAGCCAACCTGTCCAGGGATCCACAGATACGCAGTATTTT. The V gene is TRBV7-9, the J gene TRBJ2-3; D possibly corresponds to TRBD1 (5 bases). Germline-derived CDR1 and CDR2 are SEHNR and FQNEAQ (reference sequence). V lost 5 bases to trimming and J lost 2 bases, with 17 bases between them. The CDR3 spans 16 residues.